This T cell receptor beta chain originates from a study of blood T cell repertoires in COVID-19. Looked up from germline, CDR1 is SGHDT and CDR2 is YYEEEE. The length of the CDR3 is 15 residues. V was trimmed by 3 bases and J by 6 bases, leaving 15 bases between them. TCRdb's table, derived via immunoSEQ multiplex PCR, lists solely in-frame clones and lacks some. The table records 250,000 to 350,000 clones, approximately 84% of them present only once. The sequenced sample consisted of peripheral blood. The V and J genes are TRBV5-6 and TRBJ2-2; D is perhaps TRBD1 (6 bases). This clonotype was sampled from a human donor with COVID-19, enrolled during active disease. The donor label of this sample is uncertain. This CDR3 is CASSWGLQGPGELFF. The CDR3 DNA reads TGTGCCAGCAGCTGGGGGTTACAGGGTCCCGGGGAGCTGTTTTTT.